This TCR beta chain was observed in a study of blood T cells in healthy people across ages. Germline-derived CDR1 and CDR2 are PRHDT and FYEKMQ (reference sequence). The CDR3 sequence is 14 residues long. Trimming cost V 4 bases and J 3 bases; bases outside gene matches: 5. Then a second PCR, running roughly 7 to 11 cycles, was carried out with a sample-barcoded 5' primer and a J-beta primer mix. One entry per CDR3 protein results from TCRdb running MiXCR on the 5' RACE reads. The sample carries under 2 million distinct CDR3 sequences, 34% recorded once. Sequencing used blood. The clonotype comes from a woman younger than 45 in good health. The chain couples TRBV13 to TRBJ1-2, with TRBD1 matching over 7 bases. Here the CDR3 DNA reads TGTGCCAGCAGCTCCTGGGACAGCCACTATGGCTACACCTTC. Protein: CASSSWDSHYGYTF.